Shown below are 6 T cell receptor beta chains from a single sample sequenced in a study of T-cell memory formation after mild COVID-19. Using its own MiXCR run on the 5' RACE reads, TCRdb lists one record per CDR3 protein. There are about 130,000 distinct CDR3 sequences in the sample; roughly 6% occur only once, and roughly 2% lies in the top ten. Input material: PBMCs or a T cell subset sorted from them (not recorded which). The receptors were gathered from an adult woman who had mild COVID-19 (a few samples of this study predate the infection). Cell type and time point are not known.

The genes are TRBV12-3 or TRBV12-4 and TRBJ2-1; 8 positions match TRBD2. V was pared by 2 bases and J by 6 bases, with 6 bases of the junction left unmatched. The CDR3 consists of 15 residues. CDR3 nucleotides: TGTGCCAGCAGTTTACTCGGGGGGGCCCCCAATGAGCAGTTCTTC. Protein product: CASSLLGGAPNEQFF.

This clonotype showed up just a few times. CDR3 region: CSASPGLEYEQYF. CDR3 sequence (DNA): TGCAGTGCTAGCCCGGGACTAGAATACGAGCAGTACTTC. The V gene is TRBV20-1, the J gene TRBJ2-7; 8 positions match TRBD2. Germline CDR1 DFQATT, CDR2 SNEGSKA (reference sequence). The CDR3 is 13 amino acids. With V trimmed by 3 bases and J by 4 bases, 5 bases remained unmatched.

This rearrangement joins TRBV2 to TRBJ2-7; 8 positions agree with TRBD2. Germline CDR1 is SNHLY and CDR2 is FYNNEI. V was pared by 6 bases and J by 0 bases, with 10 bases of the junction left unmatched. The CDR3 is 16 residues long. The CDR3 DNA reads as TGTGCCAGCAGGCGGGGGGCAGGACCTAGCTCCTACGAGCAGTACTTC. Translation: CASRRGAGPSSYEQYF.

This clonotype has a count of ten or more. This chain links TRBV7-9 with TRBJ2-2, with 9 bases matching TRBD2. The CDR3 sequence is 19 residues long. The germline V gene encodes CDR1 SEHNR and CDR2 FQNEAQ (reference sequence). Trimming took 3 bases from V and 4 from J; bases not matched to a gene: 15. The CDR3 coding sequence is TGTGCCAGCAGCTTCAGACGACTAGCGGAACCTCGTGGCACCGGGGAGCTGTTTTTT. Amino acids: CASSFRRLAEPRGTGELFF. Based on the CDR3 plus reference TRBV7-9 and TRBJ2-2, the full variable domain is DTGVSQNPRHKITKRGQNVTFRCDPISEHNRLYWYRQTLGQGPEFLTYFQNEAQLEKSRLLSDRFSAERPKGSFSTLEIQRTEQGDSAMYLCASSFRRLAEPRGTGELFFGEGSRLTVL.

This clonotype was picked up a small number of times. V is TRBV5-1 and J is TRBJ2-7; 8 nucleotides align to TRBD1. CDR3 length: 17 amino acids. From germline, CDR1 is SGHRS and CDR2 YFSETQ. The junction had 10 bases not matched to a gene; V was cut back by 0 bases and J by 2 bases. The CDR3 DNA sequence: TGCGCCAGCAGCTTGGTGCATTCGGGACAGGCCGCCTACGAGCAGTACTTC. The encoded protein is CASSLVHSGQAAYEQYF.

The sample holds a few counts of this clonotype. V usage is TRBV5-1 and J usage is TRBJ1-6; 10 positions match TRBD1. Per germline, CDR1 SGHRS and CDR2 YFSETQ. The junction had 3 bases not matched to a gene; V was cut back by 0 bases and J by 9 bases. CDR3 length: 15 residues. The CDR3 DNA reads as TGCGCCAGCAGCTTGGCGGGACAGGGGAGTTCACCCCTCCACTTT. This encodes CASSLAGQGSSPLHF. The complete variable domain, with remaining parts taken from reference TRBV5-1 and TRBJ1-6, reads KAGVTQTPRYLIKTRGQQVTLSCSPISGHRSVSWYQQTPGQGLQFLFEYFSETQRNKGNFPGRFSGRQFSNSRSEMNVSTLELGDSALYLCASSLAGQGSSPLHFGNGTRLTVT.